These 19 T cell receptor beta chains were sequenced from one sample in a study of cytomegalovirus exposure and HLA in healthy donors. Primers for the PCR totalled 60 Vbeta and 13 Jbeta. Using immunoSEQ multiplex PCR, the repertoire was profiled, and TCRdb retains in-frame clones only, with some absent. The sample lists more than 150,000 clones; 70% to 80% were seen once. What was sequenced was PBMCs. The source of these receptors is a man aged 18-30 years in good health and CMV-seronegative.

Comments on this clone: The same CDR3 is also encoded by other DNA sequences in this sample. V is TRBV6-6 and J is TRBJ2-7; D gene unclear. V lost 2 bases, J lost 7 bases, and 15 bases lay in between. CDR3 length equals 14 residues. CDR1 MNHNY and CDR2 SVGAGI come from the germline V gene (reference sequence). CDR3 region: CASSYLRVSGEQYF. CDR3 nucleotides: TGTGCCAGCAGTTACCTTCGGGTCTCTGGTGAGCAGTACTTC.

This clone has only one observation. This chain's CDR3 is CASRMDRGPNEQFF. The CDR3 DNA is TGTGCCAGCAGGATGGACAGGGGGCCCAATGAGCAGTTCTTC. The J gene is TRBJ2-1, the V gene TRBV27, with 11 nucleotides matching TRBD1. CDR1 and CDR2 from the germline V gene are MNHEY and SMNVEV (reference sequence). The CDR3 spans 14 residues. V was pared by 6 bases and J by 6 bases, with 4 bases of the junction left unmatched.

V usage is TRBV7-9 and J usage is TRBJ1-1; TRBD1 aligns across 9 bases. Unmatched junction bases numbered 9, after V lost 5 bases and J lost 5 bases. The V gene's germline CDR1 is SEHNR and CDR2 FQNEAQ (reference sequence). This CDR3 is 15 amino acids long. The CDR3 DNA reads TGTGCCAGCAGCCGGGGACAGGGCTCATGGACTGAAGCTTTCTTT. Translated, it gives CASSRGQGSWTEAFF.

A word on this clone: Other DNA variants within this sample encode the same CDR3. The rearrangement links TRBV5-1 to TRBJ1-2, with 10 positions matching TRBD1. CDR3 length: 18 residues. From germline, CDR1 is SGHRS and CDR2 YFSETQ. V trimming: 4 bases; J trimming: 6 bases; junction bases outside the gene matches: 18. Here the CDR3 reads CASSPDNIYTGTGDGYTF. In DNA, the CDR3 is TGCGCCAGCAGCCCAGACAACATATACACCGGGACAGGGGATGGCTACACCTTC.

The chain employs TRBV2 and TRBJ2-4, with 9 bases matching TRBD2. Germline loops: CDR1 SNHLY, CDR2 FYNNEI. Unmatched junction bases numbered 3, after V lost 6 bases and J lost 0 bases. This CDR3 contains 15 residues. CDR3 loop: CASRIAGVAKNIQYF. The CDR3 DNA reads as TGTGCCAGCAGGATAGCGGGAGTAGCCAAAAACATTCAGTACTTC.

This clone appeared a few times. This chain links TRBV5-4 with TRBJ2-5, with D possibly matching TRBD2 (5 bases). The CDR3 length is 14 residues. V shed 5 bases and J shed 0 bases, with 11 bases lying between them. From germline, CDR1 is SGHNT and CDR2 YYREEE (reference sequence). DNA of the CDR3: TGTGCCAGCAGACCGACTATATACCAAGAGACCCAGTACTTC. The encoded protein is CASRPTIYQETQYF.

This chain connects TRBV19 to TRBJ2-7, with 9 bases aligning to TRBD1. With V trimmed by 4 bases and J by 7 bases, 5 bases remained unmatched. The germline gives CDR1 LNHDA, CDR2 SQIVND (reference sequence). CDR3 size: 13 residues. CDR3 in DNA: TGTGCCAGTAGTACCGGGACAGGGTTAGAGCAGTACTTC. It codes for CASSTGTGLEQYF.

The rearrangement links TRBV6-5 to TRBJ2-2; 7 bases match TRBD2. This CDR3 is 13 amino acids long. Germline trimming cut 6 bases from V and 15 bases from J; bases unmatched to any gene: 13. Germline V gene data show CDR1 as MNHEY and CDR2 as SVGAGI. The CDR3, as DNA: TGTGCCAGCAGACCAGCCCTGTCAGGGAGGGTGTTTTTT. As protein: CASRPALSGRVFF.

CDR3 in DNA: TGTGCCAGCAGCTCCTCCGGACTAGCGGGGGCAGATACGCAGTATTTT. Protein product: CASSSSGLAGADTQYF. The J gene is TRBJ2-3, the V gene TRBV11-2; 13 nucleotides line up with TRBD2. Germline CDR1 reads SGHAT; CDR2 reads FQNNGV. The CDR3 consists of 16 residues. V dropped 4 bases and J dropped 4; count of bases not matched to a gene: 5.

The chain links TRBV7-9 to TRBJ1-1; perhaps TRBD1 as D (5 bases). Per the germline V gene, CDR1 is SEHNR and CDR2 is FQNEAQ (reference sequence). The CDR3 is 14 residues long. Trimming pared 5 bases from V and 4 bases from J, leaving 14 bases between. The CDR3 reads CASSPPGQGTEAFF. The CDR3 DNA follows: TGTGCCAGCAGCCCCCCTGGGCAGGGCACTGAAGCTTTCTTT. The whole variable domain, filled in from reference TRBV7-9 and TRBJ1-1, reads DTGVSQNPRHKITKRGQNVTFRCDPISEHNRLYWYRQTLGQGPEFLTYFQNEAQLEKSRLLSDRFSAERPKGSFSTLEIQRTEQGDSAMYLCASSPPGQGTEAFFGQGTRLTVV.

This chain joins TRBV19 and TRBJ1-2; D unresolved. This CDR3 is built from 14 residues. Germline V gene data show CDR1 as LNHDA and CDR2 as SQIVND (reference sequence). The V gene lost 2 bases and the J gene lost 7 bases, with 14 bases spanning the gap. CDR3 sequence reads: CASSIRSNYVGYTF. The CDR3 DNA reads as TGTGCCAGTAGTATACGGTCTAACTATGTTGGCTACACCTTC.

The chain is built from TRBV5-4 and TRBJ2-7; 8 bases are a match to TRBD1. CDR3 length: 16 residues. From germline, CDR1 is SGHNT and CDR2 YYREEE (reference sequence). Trimming removed 4 bases from V and 5 bases from J; junction bases left unmatched: 14. Here the CDR3 reads CASSAHRTGRVHEQYF. The DNA of the CDR3 is TGTGCCAGCAGCGCACACAGGACAGGGAGAGTCCACGAGCAGTACTTC.

The chain combines TRBV4-1 with TRBJ1-1; D may be TRBD1 (6 bases). Trimming left V 4 bases short and J 1 base short, with 10 bases between. The CDR3 loop spans 14 amino acids. Germline V gives CDR1 MGHRA, CDR2 YSYEKL. The CDR3 coding sequence is TGCGCCAGCAGCCGGGAGGGGGGGAACACTGAAGCTTTCTTT. Residues: CASSREGGNTEAFF.

The rearrangement joins TRBV30 to TRBJ1-3; D is perhaps TRBD1 (6 bases). The CDR3 is 21 amino acids. The germline V and J ends were trimmed by 2 bases and 0 bases, with 29 bases remaining between them. The germline CDR1 and CDR2 sequences are GTSNPN and SVGIG (reference sequence). The CDR3 bases are TGTGCCTGGAGTCCATACCGCCCAGGGCAGGGGTCAACTCACTCTGGAAACACCATATATTTT. This encodes CAWSPYRPGQGSTHSGNTIYF. The full variable domain, completed using reference TRBV30 and TRBJ1-3, is SQTIHQWPATLVQPVGSPLSLECTVEGTSNPNLYWYRQAAGRGLQLLFYSVGIGQISSEVPQNLSASRPQDRQFILSSKKLLLSDSGFYLCAWSPYRPGQGSTHSGNTIYFGEGSWLTVV.

V is TRBV6-5 and J is TRBJ1-1, with a possible D match to TRBD1 (6 bases). The CDR3 is 16 amino acids. CDR1 and CDR2 from the germline V gene are MNHEY and SVGAGI. The V gene lost 4 bases and the J gene lost 0 bases, with 15 bases spanning the gap. The CDR3 protein is CASSSIGGPMNTEAFF. In DNA, the CDR3 is TGTGCCAGCAGTTCGATAGGGGGTCCCATGAACACTGAAGCTTTCTTT.

V and J are TRBV21-1 and TRBJ1-6; TRBD1, the table's D call, lacks a check against the DNA. TRBV21-1 is a pseudogene locus. The CDR3 runs to 14 residues. Here the CDR3 reads CASRVGLYNSPLHF. CDR3 nucleotide sequence: TGTGCCAGCAGGGTGGGGCTTTATAATTCACCCCTCCACTTT.

The chain employs TRBV6-1 and TRBJ2-5, with D hard to call. Trimming removed 5 bases from V and 4 bases from J, with 14 bases in between. The CDR3 extends over 14 amino acids. The germline CDR1 and CDR2 sequences are MNHNS and SASEGT. The CDR3 DNA reads as TGTGCCAGCAGTCCAGGAACGTTAGGAGAGACCCAGTACTTC. Protein sequence: CASSPGTLGETQYF.

The chain couples TRBV11-2 to TRBJ1-1; a weak D match, TRBD1 (5 bases). Germline-derived CDR1 and CDR2 are SGHAT and FQNNGV. The CDR3 consists of 14 residues. Trimming pared 3 bases from V and 5 bases from J, leaving 13 bases between. CDR3 in amino acids: CASSFREGRTEAFF. CDR3 coding DNA: TGTGCCAGCAGCTTTCGGGAGGGGCGGACTGAAGCTTTCTTT.

The V call is TRBV9, the J call TRBJ2-7, with D tentatively TRBD2 (5 bases). This CDR3 has 15 residues. Trimming stripped 0 bases from V and 5 bases from J, with 15 bases between. From germline, CDR1 is SGDLS and CDR2 YYNGEE. For the CDR3, the DNA is TGTGCCAGCAGCGTAGCAGCCGGGGTTCGGGACGAGCAGTACTTC. As protein: CASSVAAGVRDEQYF.